The clone carrying this T cell receptor (beta chain) was detected a few times. Produced via immunoSEQ multiplex PCR; TCRdb's table is partial and in-frame only. There are tens of thousands of clones in the sample; 90% occur only once, and 2.5% to 3.5% lies in the top ten. This sample was taken from a study of T cell changes during pregnancy in multiple sclerosis. Germline V gene data show CDR1 as LGHNA and CDR2 as YSLEER. The trim removed 1 base at V and 5 bases at J, leaving 5 bases unmatched. This CDR3 contains 16 residues. This TCR came from a female donor with multiple sclerosis, enrolled in a pregnancy study. The specimen comprised CD8+ T cells from peripheral blood mononuclear cells, sampled before pregnancy. This chain joins TRBV4-3 and TRBJ1-4; 9 bases match TRBD1. CDR3 nucleotides: TGCGCCAGCAGCCAAGGAGCCGGGACAGGGAATGAAAAACTGTTTTTT. This sequence encodes CASSQGAGTGNEKLFF.